This T cell receptor (beta chain) was captured by sequencing in a study of somatic mutations in cytotoxic T cells in rheumatoid arthritis. Study overall: Using a FACSAria II or Sony SH800, a portion of the V beta antibody-stained T-cell populations were flow-sorted at nearly 100% purity, and among those populations were V beta1+ cells that were then sequenced for TCRB.

The assay was immunoSEQ multiplex PCR, and TCRdb's table has in-frame clones only and misses some. The data hold approximately 6,700 clones, with 70% observed a single time. CDR1 and CDR2 from the germline V gene are SGHVS and FQNEAQ. The CDR3 consists of 18 residues. With V trimmed by 4 bases and J by 3 bases, 13 bases remained unmatched. This clone was detected once. The receptor was derived from a man in his forties in good health. Input material: CD8+ T cells sorted from blood. The rearrangement joins TRBV7-8 to TRBJ1-5; 9 nucleotides align to TRBD1. This CDR3 is CASSSGQGNNLFNQPQHF. CDR3 nucleotide sequence: TGTGCCAGCAGCTCGGGACAGGGTAATAACCTTTTCAATCAGCCCCAGCATTTT.